The present T cell receptor beta chain was sequenced within a study of technical replicates of blood from several donors (TCRdb year 2017). Receptor amplification or capture employed the immunoSEQ multiplex PCR assay. Imported from immuneACCESS, the table was reduced by TCRdb to in-frame sequences with V and J called. These copies leave out some clones; in studies compared against another copy, an unresolved V gene accounts for under half, and the cause of the remainder is not known. This sample gives 65,000 to 75,000 clones in total; 75% to 90% of them show up just once. Jointly, the top ten make up about 5% of the sample. On this clone itself: The clone's antigen remains unknown. No base qualities exist here, and no much larger clone lies one base off it.

The sample was PBMCs. The source of this sequence is a human donor in good health. Some clones in this sample may be carry-over from other donors' samples.

The DNA is TGTGCCATCAGTGATTCCCTCCCCCCGGGGGGCTACACCTTC. This yields the protein CAISDSLPPGGYTF. The chain couples TRBV10-3 to TRBJ1-2, with the identity of the D gene unclear. CDR1 and CDR2, looked up from the germline V gene, are ENHRY and SYGVKD. Relative to germline, V is 3 bases shorter and J is 8 bases shorter, with 16 bases between their ends. From its cysteine to its phenylalanine, the CDR3 spans 14 amino acids. The read is trimmed to its CDR3 DNA, 42 bases read in frame from base 1.